The source of this T cell receptor (beta chain) is a study of blood T cell repertoires in COVID-19. For the study at large: Acute and convalescent COVID-19 samples came from the United States, Italy and Spain.

Original processing notes: Amplification of reference gene primers was used by the study to estimate nucleated cell counts. Repertoires were generated with immunoSEQ multiplex PCR, while TCRdb's copy carries only in-frame clones and drops some. V, J and clone size are those of that table, while D and trimming were read from the DNA. The data contain fewer than 250,000 clones, just over 85% of them singletons. V lost 4 bases and J lost 5; bases outside the gene matches: 11. CDR1 and CDR2 from the germline V gene are WSHSY and SAAADI. The CDR3 has 16 residues. The TCR was taken from a man aged 50 to 59 with acute or convalescent COVID-19. The sequencing sample was made of peripheral blood. The chain couples TRBV10-2 to TRBJ2-1, with TRBD1 matching over 7 bases. CDR3 region: CASSAWAGGRDNEQFF. CDR3 DNA: TGCGCCAGCAGTGCTTGGGCAGGGGGTAGGGACAATGAGCAGTTCTTC.